A single TCR beta chain is shown here with its context. The data were obtained in a study of cytomegalovirus exposure and HLA in healthy donors. In germline, CDR1 is SGHDN, CDR2 FVKESK. This CDR3 region has 12 residues. Trimming removed 2 bases at V and 5 bases at J, with 5 bases between. PCR was performed using 60 Vbeta and 13 Jbeta primers. TCRdb keeps only in-frame clones here, not all; method: immunoSEQ multiplex PCR. The sample consists of over 65,000 clones, 78% of them appearing once. The chain is built from TRBV14 and TRBJ2-3; D ambiguous. This sequence originates from a man aged 40-50 years in good health and CMV-seronegative. The sample taken for sequencing was PBMCs. CDR3 sequence (DNA): TGTGCCAGCAGCCAACCCTTAGATACGCAGTATTTT. This encodes CASSQPLDTQYF.